This TCR beta chain was found in a study of cytomegalovirus exposure and HLA in healthy donors. Study overall: Earlier findings included some 100 million unique TCR beta sequences obtained from 150 million to 200 million T cells.

Study-level points and caveats: Reportedly, HLA-A and HLA-B alleles of most subjects were accurately predicted from TCR beta. Later on, an analysis found that several of the most significant clusters appeared to be linked to common viral pathogens, which included parvovirus B19.

PCR involved 60 Vbeta and 13 Jbeta primers. Sequencing used immunoSEQ multiplex PCR; TCRdb keeps in-frame clones, though not all of them. This table holds some 100,000 clones, around 80% found once. Notes on this clone: Its matching antigen is unknown.

Sequencing was carried out using PBMCs. The clonotype originates from a female donor in good health and CMV-seropositive.

The CDR3 region is CASSRQGAYEQYF. The CDR3 nucleotides are TGTGCCAGCAGCCGACAGGGGGCCTACGAGCAGTACTTC. The J gene is TRBJ2-7, the V gene TRBV5-5; 9 bases match TRBD1. The CDR3 runs to 13 residues. Unmatched junction bases numbered 1, after V lost 4 bases and J lost 2 bases. CDR1 is SGHKS and CDR2 is YYEKEE in the germline V gene (reference sequence).